A single sample is the source of the 25 T cell receptor beta chains below, sequenced in a study of blood T cell repertoires in COVID-19. Generated by immunoSEQ multiplex PCR, the TCRdb table keeps only in-frame clones and is missing some. The table lists roughly 24,000 clones, 85% to 95% of them singletons. The sequenced sample consisted of peripheral blood. These receptor sequences come from a human donor in a cohort sampled during active COVID-19.

The chain is built from TRBV5-4 and TRBJ2-7; 13 bases are shared with TRBD2. This CDR3 region has 15 residues. The ends lost 5 bases at V and 6 bases at J; junction bases unmatched: 8. From germline, CDR1 is SGHNT and CDR2 YYREEE (reference sequence). The CDR3 DNA reads TGTGCCAGCAGGACTACTAGCGGGGGGGCTCTCGAGCAGTACTTC. Amino acid sequence: CASRTTSGGALEQYF.

The genes are TRBV4-1 and TRBJ2-7, with TRBD2 matching over 9 bases. V dropped 2 bases and J dropped 2; count of bases not matched to a gene: 7. In germline, CDR1 is MGHRA, CDR2 YSYEKL. The CDR3 length is 16 residues. This CDR3 reads CASSQQLAGGTYEQYF. CDR3 DNA sequence: TGCGCCAGCAGCCAACAATTGGCGGGGGGGACCTACGAGCAGTACTTC.

The chain links TRBV28 to TRBJ2-3; 9 positions agree with TRBD1. The CDR3 contains 15 residues. With V trimmed by 6 bases and J by 7 bases, 11 bases remained unmatched. Germline CDR1 MDHEN, CDR2 SYDVKM. Here the CDR3 reads CASSTGTGFLNTQYF. The CDR3 DNA is TGTGCCAGCAGCACCGGGACAGGGTTCCTGAATACGCAGTATTTT.

This clone was counted a single time. CDR3 amino acids: CASSVGRSGNTIYF. In DNA form, the CDR3 reads TGTGCCAGCAGCGTAGGCAGATCTGGAAACACCATATATTTT. The rearrangement joins TRBV9 to TRBJ1-3, with D hard to call. V shed 0 bases and J shed 1 base, with 5 bases lying between them. The CDR3 has 14 residues. In germline, CDR1 is SGDLS, CDR2 YYNGEE.

This clone was seen a single time. The V gene is TRBV19, the J gene TRBJ2-2, with 10 bases that match TRBD2. The CDR3 has 17 residues. Germline values: CDR1 LNHDA, CDR2 SQIVND (reference sequence). V shed 7 bases and J 7 bases; nucleotides not matched to a gene: 15. The DNA of the CDR3 is TGTGCCAGTATGTTAGCGGGGGGTCTTTTGTCGGGCGGGGAGCTGTTTTTT. Its protein is CASMLAGGLLSGGELFF.

The chain has TRBV9 and TRBJ1-1; 10 bases map to TRBD1. The trim removed 0 bases at V and 0 bases at J, leaving 5 bases unmatched. The CDR3 is 17 amino acids. Germline V lookup: CDR1 SGDLS, CDR2 YYNGEE. CDR3 amino acids: CASSVGVTGGLNTEAFF. CDR3 in DNA: TGTGCCAGCAGCGTAGGTGTGACAGGGGGCCTGAACACTGAAGCTTTCTTT.

This chain connects TRBV6-2 or TRBV6-3 to TRBJ1-2, with D maybe TRBD1 (6 bases). Trimming removed 5 bases at V and 9 bases at J, with 16 bases between. This CDR3 region has 13 residues. Germline V CDR1 and CDR2: MNHEY, SVGEGT. CDR3: CASSPRGALRYTF. CDR3 coding DNA: TGTGCCAGCAGTCCCCGGGGGGCCCTTCGCTACACCTTC.

The chain uses TRBV5-5 and TRBJ2-3, with TRBD2 matching over 12 bases. The CDR3 contains 15 residues. Germline V gene lookup returns CDR1 SGHKS and CDR2 YYEKEE (reference sequence). V was pared by 6 bases and J by 6 bases, with 8 bases of the junction left unmatched. This chain's CDR3 is CASNPLAGGRDTQYF. The CDR3 region has the DNA TGTGCCAGCAACCCCCTAGCGGGGGGGAGGGATACGCAGTATTTT.

The chain combines TRBV12-3 or TRBV12-4 with TRBJ1-1; D may be TRBD1 (5 bases). V was shortened by 6 bases and J by 6 bases, with 14 bases between the two germline ends. This CDR3 region has 13 residues. CDR3 nucleotide sequence: TGTGCCAGCAGATTCACAGGCTATCCTGAAGCTTTCTTT. Its translation: CASRFTGYPEAFF.

The V and J genes are TRBV5-1 and TRBJ2-7, with TRBD1 as a possible D gene (6 bases). Trimming stripped 2 bases from V and 0 bases from J, with 15 bases between. Germline V gene lookup returns CDR1 SGHRS and CDR2 YFSETQ. The CDR3 has 16 residues. The CDR3 nucleotides are TGCGCCAGCAGCTTAAACAGGGCTAACCCCTCCTACGAGCAGTACTTC. As protein: CASSLNRANPSYEQYF. Variable domain in full (rest from reference TRBV5-1 and TRBJ2-7): KAGVTQTPRYLIKTRGQQVTLSCSPISGHRSVSWYQQTPGQGLQFLFEYFSETQRNKGNFPGRFSGRQFSNSRSEMNVSTLELGDSALYLCASSLNRANPSYEQYFGPGTRLTVT.

The gene calls are TRBV12-5 and TRBJ1-6; 9 nucleotides match TRBD1. CDR3 length equals 16 residues. Unmatched junction bases numbered 8, after V lost 2 bases and J lost 9 bases. From germline, CDR1 is LGHNT and CDR2 FRNRAP. CDR3 sequence (DNA): TGTGCTAGTGGTTTGAGTCCCGGGACAGGGACTTCACCCCTCCACTTT. It encodes CASGLSPGTGTSPLHF.

This clone was counted between two and nine times. V is TRBV7-2 and J is TRBJ1-3; TRBD1 is a possible D gene (5 bases). This CDR3 has 15 residues. Germline values: CDR1 SGHTA, CDR2 FQGNSA. Trimming removed 1 base at V and 2 bases at J, with 9 bases between. CDR3 amino acids: CASSLVWGPGNTIYF. CDR3 DNA sequence: TGTGCCAGCAGCTTAGTGTGGGGCCCTGGAAACACCATATATTTT.

The rearrangement uses TRBV10-2 and TRBJ2-3; D is perhaps TRBD1 (5 bases). V was pared by 0 bases and J by 0 bases, with 10 bases between. This CDR3 region has 16 residues. Per germline, CDR1 WSHSY and CDR2 SAAADI. The CDR3: CASSESDTTSTDTQYF. For the CDR3, the DNA is TGCGCCAGCAGTGAGTCGGACACGACTAGCACAGATACGCAGTATTTT.

The chain combines TRBV7-8 with TRBJ2-7, with TRBD2 identical over 7 bases. CDR3 length equals 14 residues. CDR1 and CDR2 (germline): SGHVS, FQNEAQ. The V segment lost 5 bases and the J segment 7 bases; nucleotides outside the gene matches: 11. The CDR3 nucleotides are TGTGCCAGCAGCCCGGGGACGGCCGGGGGGGAGCAGTACTTC. It specifies CASSPGTAGGEQYF.

The rearrangement links TRBV27 to TRBJ1-6, with D tentatively TRBD1 (5 bases). The CDR3 length is 13 residues. Germline values: CDR1 MNHEY, CDR2 SMNVEV (reference sequence). Between the trimmed V and J ends, which lost 0 bases and 14 bases, there was a span of 11 bases. Here the CDR3 DNA reads TGTGCCAGCAGTTTATCGCAGGGTAGAACCCTCCACTTT. Its translation is CASSLSQGRTLHF.

V and J are TRBV15 and TRBJ2-3, with 9 bases fitting TRBD1. This CDR3 comprises 17 residues. CDR1 LNHNV and CDR2 YYDKDF come from the germline V gene (reference sequence). After removal of 6 bases from V and 5 bases from J, the junction contained 15 bases not matched to a gene. The DNA for the CDR3 is TGTGCCACCAGTACTCTACCGGGACAGGGAATGATAGATACGCAGTATTTT. The encoded protein is CATSTLPGQGMIDTQYF.

This sequence joins TRBV7-8 and TRBJ2-7, with D possibly being TRBD2 (5 bases). With 1 base removed from V and 1 base from J, the gap between germline ends came to 8 bases. This CDR3 contains 14 residues. Germline CDR1 reads SGHVS; CDR2 reads FQNEAQ. The chain's CDR3 is CASSLDGGSYEQYF. The CDR3 nucleotides read TGTGCCAGCAGCTTAGATGGCGGGTCCTACGAGCAGTACTTC.

This clone has a single count. The CDR3 DNA reads as TGTGCCAGCAGCCCAGGGTTTGGCTACACCTTC. It is translated as CASSPGFGYTF. V is TRBV3-1 (or the pseudogene TRBV3-2) and J is TRBJ1-2; perhaps TRBD1 as D (5 bases). V lost 4 bases and J lost 7, with 7 bases in between. The CDR3 sequence is 11 residues long. Germline V gene lookup returns CDR1 LGHDT and CDR2 YNNKEL (reference sequence).

V gene TRBV6-5 combines with J gene TRBJ1-6; TRBD1 might be the D (5 bases). Germline loops: CDR1 MNHEY, CDR2 SVGAGI. This CDR3 is 14 amino acids long. V dropped 7 bases and J dropped 6 bases, with 13 bases sitting between them. Written as DNA, the CDR3 is TGTGCCAGCAAACCGGGAGGGGTTAATTCACCCCTCCACTTT. It specifies CASKPGGVNSPLHF.

The V call is TRBV3-1 (or the pseudogene TRBV3-2), the J call TRBJ1-5, with 9 bases matching TRBD1. This CDR3 has 14 residues. V shed 4 bases, J shed 7 bases, and the junction held 5 bases outside the gene matches. The germline V gene has CDR1 LGHDT and CDR2 YNNKEL (reference sequence). CDR3 sequence (DNA): TGTGCCAGCAGCCCAACAGGGGGCGGGCAGCCCCAGCATTTT. It translates to CASSPTGGGQPQHF.

The CDR3 is CASSDPITVTGNTIYF. The CDR3 bases are TGTGCCAGCAGTGACCCAATAACAGTGACTGGAAACACCATATATTTT. The chain couples TRBV2 to TRBJ1-3; D is unclear. This CDR3 spans 16 amino acids. The ends were cut back, 3 bases at V and 2 bases at J, with 14 bases in the middle. Germline assignment: CDR1 SNHLY and CDR2 FYNNEI.

The rearrangement joins TRBV28 to TRBJ2-7, with 8 bases identical to TRBD1. V shed 7 bases, J shed 7 bases, and the junction held 12 bases outside the gene matches. CDR1 and CDR2 from the germline V gene are MDHEN and SYDVKM. The CDR3 consists of 14 residues. In nucleotides, the CDR3 is TGTGCCAGCACTTCGGCCAGGGGGCCACGAGAGCAGTACTTC. It yields the protein CASTSARGPREQYF. Filled out from reference TRBV28 and TRBJ2-7, the complete variable domain reads DVKVTQSSRYLVKRTGEKVFLECVQDMDHENMFWYRQDPGLGLRLIYFSYDVKMKEKGDIPEGYSVSREKKERFSLILESASTNQTSMYLCASTSARGPREQYFGPGTRLTVT.

The chain is built from TRBV11-3 and TRBJ2-3; 7 nucleotides line up with TRBD2. Trimming removed 5 bases from V and 3 bases from J; junction bases left unmatched: 11. The CDR3 has 16 amino acids. Germline V gives CDR1 SGHNT, CDR2 YENEEA. CDR3: CASSENMGGSTDTQYF. For the CDR3, the DNA is TGTGCCAGCAGCGAGAATATGGGCGGGAGTACAGATACGCAGTATTTT.

The chain employs TRBV2 and TRBJ2-3; TRBD2 matches at 7 bases. J lost 0 bases, V lost 6 bases, and 6 bases had no gene match. Germline CDR1 SNHLY, CDR2 FYNNEI. CDR3 length: 15 amino acids. The CDR3 DNA reads as TGTGCCAGCAGGGGGGGGACTGCTAGCACAGATACGCAGTATTTT. Its translation is CASRGGTASTDTQYF.

The table lists this clone with a count of one. This sequence joins TRBV19 and TRBJ1-3, with TRBD1 matching over 10 bases. This CDR3 is built from 16 residues. The trim removed 5 bases at V and 6 bases at J, leaving 10 bases unmatched. The germline CDR1 and CDR2 sequences are LNHDA and SQIVND (reference sequence). CDR3 nucleotides: TGTGCCAGTAGTCCTCCGGGACAGGGGAACCAAAACACCATATATTTT. This sequence encodes CASSPPGQGNQNTIYF.